Shown below are 15 T cell receptor beta chains from a single sample sequenced in a study of post-analysis software for immune sequencing data. Overall study findings and caveats: There were five TRBV segments more frequent in patients than controls, and TRBV5-6, TRBV5-1 and TRBV20-1 were among them.

These TCRs are of unknown antigen specificity. Unique molecular identifiers were built into the TCR beta cDNA libraries. TCRdb itself ran the PCR reads through MiXCR, one entry per CDR3 protein. The sample yields about 430,000 distinct CDR3 sequences, approximately 42% seen once. Sample: blood. The origin of the receptors is a girl aged 2 to 9 with multiple sclerosis.

This chain uses TRBV9 with TRBJ2-1, with 13 bases matching TRBD2. The V and J ends lost 4 bases and 1 base, in that order; junction bases with no gene match: 11. The CDR3 totals 19 residues. Germline CDR1 and CDR2: SGDLS and YYNGEE. The CDR3 coding sequence is TGTGCCAGCAGCTCCCCTAGGGGGACTAGCGGGATTTCCTACAATGAGCAGTTCTTC. Translating it yields CASSSPRGTSGISYNEQFF.

This clonotype was seen a handful of times. V gene TRBV5-1 combines with J gene TRBJ2-6; TRBD2 matches at 8 bases. Germline lookup yields CDR1 SGHRS and CDR2 YFSETQ. The CDR3 runs 17 residues. The V and J ends lost 4 bases and 0 bases, in that order; junction bases with no gene match: 6. The CDR3 region is CASSSLAGSSGANVLTF. CDR3 coding DNA: TGCGCCAGCAGCAGTTTAGCGGGAAGCTCTGGGGCCAACGTCCTGACTTTC.

J is TRBJ2-5 and V is TRBV7-6, with TRBD2 matching over 9 bases. Germline values: CDR1 SGHVS, CDR2 FNYEAQ. Germline trimming cut 1 base from V and 0 bases from J; bases unmatched to any gene: 9. The CDR3 covers 18 residues. CDR3 bases: TGTGCCAGCAGCTTAGAGGGACTAGTAGCGGGAGACCAAGAGACCCAGTACTTC. Protein sequence: CASSLEGLVAGDQETQYF.

The chain combines TRBV27 with TRBJ2-7; D is undetermined. There are 14 residues in the CDR3. V was trimmed by 0 bases and J by 4 bases, leaving 10 bases between them. Germline V gene sequence: CDR1 MNHEY, CDR2 SMNVEV (reference sequence). DNA for the CDR3: TGTGCCAGCAGTTTATCCAACATCCCTTACGAGCAGTACTTC. This encodes CASSLSNIPYEQYF.

This clonotype was observed a few times. J is TRBJ1-5 and V is TRBV20-1, with 9 bases fitting TRBD1. The V segment lost 6 bases and the J segment 4 bases; nucleotides outside the gene matches: 7. The CDR3 has 14 residues. Germline values: CDR1 DFQATT, CDR2 SNEGSKA (reference sequence). Written as DNA, the CDR3 is TGCAGTGCGCGCCGGACAGGGGCTAATCAGCCCCAGCATTTT. It codes for CSARRTGANQPQHF.

V is TRBV7-2 and J is TRBJ2-7, with 7 positions matching TRBD2. Trimming removed 5 bases from V and 7 bases from J; junction bases left unmatched: 11. The CDR3 sequence is 14 residues long. Germline values: CDR1 SGHTA, CDR2 FQGNSA. The CDR3 DNA reads TGTGCCAGCAGCCCCCGCTGGGAGGGCCAAGAGCAGTACTTC. Residues: CASSPRWEGQEQYF.

This clonotype has just a few counts. V and J are TRBV7-2 and TRBJ2-5; D not certain. This CDR3 has 13 amino acids. V shed 5 bases and J shed 0 bases, with 7 bases lying between them. Germline V gene sequence: CDR1 SGHTA, CDR2 FQGNSA. The CDR3 protein is CASSPQDQETQYF. The CDR3 region has the DNA TGTGCCAGCAGCCCCCAGGACCAAGAGACCCAGTACTTC. Using reference TRBV7-2 and TRBJ2-5 for the parts outside the CDR3, the full variable domain is GAGVSQSPSNKVTEKGKDVELRCDPISGHTALYWYRQSLGQGLEFLIYFQGNSAPDKSGLPSDRFSAERTGGSVSTLTIQRTQQEDSAVYLCASSPQDQETQYFGPGTRLLVL.

This chain uses TRBV5-1 with TRBJ1-4; D gene ambiguous. V was cut by 3 bases and J by 8 bases, with 17 bases left in between. The CDR3 totals 15 residues. Germline CDR1 is SGHRS and CDR2 is YFSETQ. The CDR3 reads CASSSDGPLGEKLFF. CDR3 DNA sequence: TGCGCCAGCAGCTCCGACGGACCTTTAGGGGAAAAACTGTTTTTT. Combining the CDR3 with reference TRBV5-1 and TRBJ1-4 gives the whole variable domain KAGVTQTPRYLIKTRGQQVTLSCSPISGHRSVSWYQQTPGQGLQFLFEYFSETQRNKGNFPGRFSGRQFSNSRSEMNVSTLELGDSALYLCASSSDGPLGEKLFFGSGTQLSVL.

Only a few counts were recorded for this clonotype. The chain couples TRBV7-8 to TRBJ2-7, with 7 bases identical to TRBD1. The ends lost 1 base at V and 5 bases at J; junction bases unmatched: 8. The CDR3 has 15 amino acids. From germline, CDR1 is SGHVS and CDR2 FQNEAQ. The CDR3 protein is CASSLVGDSHHEQYF. The CDR3 nucleotides are TGTGCCAGCAGCTTAGTAGGGGACAGCCACCACGAGCAGTACTTC.

On this clonotype itself: The junction departs from germline at one end; a sequencing error may be responsible. The rearrangement uses TRBV20-1 and TRBJ1-1; 7 bases align to TRBD1. Looked up from germline, CDR1 is DFQATT and CDR2 is SNEGSKA (reference sequence). The CDR3 consists of 13 residues. The CDR3 sequence: CSATGTVNTEALF. In DNA, the CDR3 is TGCAGTGCCACCGGGACAGTGAACACTGAAGCTTTATTT.

The chain employs TRBV25-1 and TRBJ2-7; D may be TRBD2 (6 bases). V was trimmed by 2 bases and J by 4 bases, leaving 12 bases between them. The CDR3 totals 14 residues. Germline lookup yields CDR1 MGHDK and CDR2 SYGVNS. The CDR3 reads CASSEIGRGYEQYF. CDR3 nucleotides: TGTGCCAGCAGTGAAATCGGGAGAGGGTACGAGCAGTACTTC.

The CDR3 DNA follows: TGTGCCATCAGGGATGCGAGGGGTGGCACCTACGAGCAGTACTTC. Translation: CAIRDARGGTYEQYF. V and J are TRBV10-3 and TRBJ2-7, with D possibly being TRBD1 or TRBD2 (5 bases each). Trimming removed 6 bases from V and 2 bases from J, with 17 bases in between. This CDR3 comprises 15 residues. Germline V gene lookup returns CDR1 ENHRY and CDR2 SYGVKD.

The table lists this clonotype with a few counts. This chain connects TRBV10-3 to TRBJ2-1; D is perhaps TRBD2 (6 bases). Germline CDR1 is ENHRY and CDR2 is SYGVKD. V was pared by 8 bases and J by 8 bases, with 22 bases between. This CDR3 has 15 residues. CDR3 region: CAIESSSTSSHEQFF. DNA of the CDR3: TGTGCCATCGAGTCATCTAGTACTAGCAGCCATGAGCAGTTCTTC.

The rearrangement uses TRBV20-1 and TRBJ1-5; TRBD1 matches 7 bases. The germline gives CDR1 DFQATT, CDR2 SNEGSKA (reference sequence). V dropped 5 bases and J dropped 4; count of bases not matched to a gene: 5. The CDR3 totals 13 residues. CDR3 loop: CSAVGQLNQPQHF. CDR3 sequence (DNA): TGCAGTGCTGTGGGACAGTTAAATCAGCCCCAGCATTTT.

J is TRBJ2-4 and V is TRBV27, with 8 bases aligning to TRBD2. The germline CDR1 and CDR2 sequences are MNHEY and SMNVEV (reference sequence). The CDR3 is made up of 22 amino acids. V gave up 7 bases and J gave up 0 bases; unmatched junction bases: 26. Here the CDR3 DNA reads TGTGCCAGCAACGCTACAGAAAGTTACCGGGGGGGTGGGTTCTTAGCCAAAAACATTCAGTACTTC. Translating it yields CASNATESYRGGGFLAKNIQYF.